These 19 T cell receptor beta chains originate from one sample sequenced in a study of shared clonotypes between healthy human individuals. Some clones are missing from TCRdb's copy, which holds only in-frame ones; the method was immunoSEQ multiplex PCR. This sample carries over a million clones, roughly 96% of them seen once, and the ten largest clones take over 1%. The sample comprised naive CD4+ T cells sorted from blood. Specified subset: CD45RA+ positively selected. The receptors derive from a young man in good health.

The chain is built from TRBV7-2 and TRBJ1-5; 9 positions match TRBD1. Germline V gene lookup returns CDR1 SGHTA and CDR2 FQGNSA. With 2 bases clipped from V and 3 bases from J, the junction kept 8 bases outside the gene matches. This CDR3 is 17 amino acids long. In DNA, the CDR3 is TGTGCCAGCAGCTTACTTCTACAGGGGGCGCCCAATCAGCCCCAGCATTTT. Amino acids: CASSLLLQGAPNQPQHF.

V and J are TRBV7-9 and TRBJ2-2; D is undetermined. Germline V gene sequence: CDR1 SEHNR, CDR2 FQNEAQ (reference sequence). The V gene lost 3 bases and the J gene lost 4 bases, with 15 bases spanning the gap. CDR3 size: 16 residues. DNA of the CDR3: TGTGCCAGCAGCTTGCCGCCGTCCACAGTCACCGGGGAGCTGTTTTTT. Amino acid sequence: CASSLPPSTVTGELFF. Full variable domain (missing parts from reference TRBV7-9 and TRBJ2-2): DTGVSQNPRHKITKRGQNVTFRCDPISEHNRLYWYRQTLGQGPEFLTYFQNEAQLEKSRLLSDRFSAERPKGSFSTLEIQRTEQGDSAMYLCASSLPPSTVTGELFFGEGSRLTVL.

The chain combines TRBV11-2 with TRBJ2-1, with a possible D match to TRBD2 (6 bases). V lost 5 bases and J lost 7, with 18 bases in between. The CDR3 loop spans 15 amino acids. Germline CDR1 and CDR2: SGHAT and FQNNGV. This chain's CDR3 is CASSPRDSYRNEQFF. The CDR3 nucleotides are TGTGCCAGCAGCCCCCGGGACTCCTATCGGAATGAGCAGTTCTTC.

The J gene is TRBJ2-2, the V gene TRBV15, with D perhaps given as TRBD1 or TRBD2 (5 bases each). The CDR3 extends over 15 amino acids. Looked up from germline, CDR1 is LNHNV and CDR2 is YYDKDF (reference sequence). V lost 0 bases and J 6 bases, leaving 11 bases between the germline ends. CDR3: CATSRDHGGSGELFF. Written as DNA, the CDR3 is TGTGCCACCAGCAGAGATCATGGGGGTTCCGGGGAGCTGTTTTTT.

The chain links TRBV5-1 to TRBJ2-5; a weak D match, TRBD2 (7 bases). Trimming took off 0 bases at V and 1 base at J, with 16 bases between the two ends. Germline V gene data show CDR1 as SGHRS and CDR2 as YFSETQ. CDR3 length: 17 residues. CDR3 DNA sequence: TGCGCCAGCAGCTTGGCCCTGGGAGGGGGAGCCCAAGAGACCCAGTACTTC. Protein sequence: CASSLALGGGAQETQYF.

The V gene is TRBV20-1, the J gene TRBJ2-1; D is unclear. Trimming took off 6 bases at V and 6 bases at J, with 3 bases between the two ends. CDR1 and CDR2 from the germline V gene are DFQATT and SNEGSKA (reference sequence). This CDR3 has 9 amino acids. The CDR3 DNA sequence: TGCAGTGCGGTCAATGAGCAGTTCTTC. Its protein is CSAVNEQFF.

The chain has TRBV19 and TRBJ2-5; 13 bases map to TRBD2. This CDR3 spans 15 amino acids. J lost 5 bases, V lost 5 bases, and 5 bases had no gene match. Germline V CDR1 and CDR2: LNHDA, SQIVND (reference sequence). The CDR3 nucleotides are TGTGCCAGTAGTTGGACTAGCGGGAGCGGTGAGACCCAGTACTTC. This gives the protein CASSWTSGSGETQYF.

The chain is built from TRBV9 and TRBJ2-7; D might be TRBD1 or TRBD2, each matching 5 bases. From germline, CDR1 is SGDLS and CDR2 YYNGEE. The CDR3 runs to 15 residues. V was shortened by 0 bases and J by 4 bases, with 14 bases between the two germline ends. The CDR3 here is CASSVAGQDLYEQYF. CDR3 sequence (DNA): TGTGCCAGCAGCGTAGCGGGGCAAGACTTATACGAGCAGTACTTC.

The gene calls are TRBV29-1 and TRBJ2-7; D is undetermined. The length of the CDR3 is 14 residues. Germline assignment: CDR1 SQVTM and CDR2 ANQGSEA. Trimming took 1 base from V and 2 from J, leaving 12 bases between them. CDR3 amino acids: CSVEVNGNPYEQYF. DNA of the CDR3: TGCAGCGTTGAAGTCAATGGCAACCCCTACGAGCAGTACTTC.

The chain uses TRBV7-8 and TRBJ2-7; D remains unclear. V was pared by 1 base and J by 6 bases, with 7 bases between. From germline, CDR1 is SGHVS and CDR2 FQNEAQ. The CDR3 length is 12 residues. DNA for the CDR3: TGTGCCAGCAGCTTAGAGTGGGGCGAGCAGTACTTC. Translated, it gives CASSLEWGEQYF. The entire variable domain, with the rest obtained from reference TRBV7-8 and TRBJ2-7, is as follows: GAGVSQSPRYKVAKRGQDVALRCDPISGHVSLFWYQQALGQGPEFLTYFQNEAQLDKSGLPSDRFFAERPEGSVSTLKIQRTQQEDSAVYLCASSLEWGEQYFGPGTRLTVT.

As DNA, the CDR3 is TGTGCCAGCAGCTCGGCAGGGTTGGATGGCTACACCTTC. It translates to CASSSAGLDGYTF. The rearrangement joins TRBV7-9 to TRBJ1-2, with TRBD1 as a possible D gene (5 bases). V lost 4 bases and J lost 6, with 12 bases in between. The CDR3 runs to 13 residues. Per germline, CDR1 SEHNR and CDR2 FQNEAQ (reference sequence).

The chain employs TRBV18 and TRBJ2-7; a possible D gene is TRBD2 (5 bases). V lost 3 bases and J lost 5, with 14 bases in between. Germline CDR1 reads KGHSH; CDR2 reads LQKENI. There are 14 residues in the CDR3. The CDR3: CASSPTRGVNEQYF. CDR3 coding DNA: TGTGCCAGCTCACCGACCCGGGGTGTCAACGAGCAGTACTTC.

The rearrangement joins TRBV18 to TRBJ2-7; tentative D call: TRBD2 (5 bases). CDR1 is KGHSH, CDR2 LQKENI, per germline. Trimming shortened V by 1 base and J by 2 bases, and 6 bases separated the two germline ends. The CDR3 covers 13 residues. This CDR3 is CASSPLAPYEQYF. CDR3 coding DNA: TGTGCCAGCTCACCACTAGCGCCCTACGAGCAGTACTTC.

The V and J genes are TRBV28 and TRBJ2-5; D might be TRBD1 (5 bases). From germline, CDR1 is MDHEN and CDR2 SYDVKM. The CDR3 consists of 16 residues. The V end lost 6 bases, the J end lost 6 bases, and 23 bases lay between the germline ends. CDR3 loop: CASSTATTGQGKTQYF. CDR3 sequence (DNA): TGTGCCAGCAGCACCGCTACAACTGGGCAGGGAAAGACCCAGTACTTC.

The rearrangement uses TRBV30 and TRBJ1-2; 7 bases line up with TRBD1. The germline CDR1 and CDR2 sequences are GTSNPN and SVGIG (reference sequence). J lost 7 bases, V lost 2 bases, and 22 bases had no gene match. The CDR3 is 18 residues long. CDR3 coding DNA: TGTGCCTGGAGTAGGGGAGTGACAGGGATTCTTCAATTCTCTGGCTACACCTTC. It specifies CAWSRGVTGILQFSGYTF.

The chain combines TRBV7-9 with TRBJ2-3, with 10 bases lining up with TRBD1. With 5 bases clipped from V and 1 base from J, the junction kept 3 bases outside the gene matches. Germline lookup yields CDR1 SEHNR and CDR2 FQNEAQ (reference sequence). The CDR3 is 15 amino acids. CDR3 bases: TGTGCCAGCAGCGACAGGGGGCCTGGCACAGATACGCAGTATTTT. Translated, it gives CASSDRGPGTDTQYF. Complete variable domain (other parts from reference TRBV7-9 and TRBJ2-3): DTGVSQNPRHKITKRGQNVTFRCDPISEHNRLYWYRQTLGQGPEFLTYFQNEAQLEKSRLLSDRFSAERPKGSFSTLEIQRTEQGDSAMYLCASSDRGPGTDTQYFGPGTRLTVL.

The CDR3: CASSQSVLTDEQFF. The DNA for the CDR3 is TGTGCCAGCAGCCAATCGGTGCTTACGGACGAGCAGTTCTTC. The V call is TRBV16, the J call TRBJ2-1; D unresolved. Trimming removed 0 bases from V and 10 bases from J, with 13 bases in between. CDR1 is KGHSY, CDR2 FQNENV, per germline. CDR3 length: 14 residues.

This sequence joins TRBV7-6 and TRBJ2-7; D not certain. The CDR3 consists of 11 residues. Deletions cut 6 bases from V and 6 bases from J, with 9 bases between. Germline loops: CDR1 SGHVS, CDR2 FNYEAQ. For the CDR3, the DNA is TGTGCCAGCAGTGTTTACGGCGAGCAGTACTTC. Translated: CASSVYGEQYF.

The chain has TRBV29-1 and TRBJ1-2, with TRBD1 matching over 9 bases. Germline CDR1 SQVTM, CDR2 ANQGSEA. The J segment lost 14 bases and the V segment lost 6 bases, leaving 19 bases of the junction unmatched. This CDR3 is built from 14 residues. The CDR3 loop is CSVRKVPGTGRQTF. The CDR3 region has the DNA TGCAGCGTCCGAAAGGTCCCCGGGACAGGGAGGCAGACCTTC.